The 12 T cell receptor beta chains listed next were all sequenced from one sample in a study of CD4 T cells in relation to SARS-CoV-2 and coronaviruses. These receptors have no identified antigens. Before the COVID-19 pandemic, during about 2011-2019, CD4+ T cells were taken from unexposed donors. After approximately 10 days of culture, CD4+ T cells were isolated. The protocol was immunoSEQ multiplex PCR, while the TCRdb copy is restricted to in-frame clones and leaves out a portion. The table includes about 31,000 clones, more than 70% detected once. The sample taken for sequencing was CD4+ T cells from PBMCs, cultured in vitro. The receptors originated from a human donor in good health.

The chain carries TRBV27 and TRBJ2-5; D is undetermined. With 8 bases removed from V and 5 bases from J, the gap between germline ends came to 12 bases. CDR1 and CDR2 from the germline V gene are MNHEY and SMNVEV (reference sequence). The CDR3 runs to 12 residues. The CDR3 sequence: CASRSLGETQYF. CDR3 nucleotide sequence: TGTGCCAGCCGTAGCTTAGGCGAGACCCAGTACTTC.

This clone has a single count. The V gene is TRBV29-1, the J gene TRBJ2-7; D is unresolved. V was clipped by 7 bases and J by 4 bases, with 11 bases between them. The germline V gene encodes CDR1 SQVTM and CDR2 ANQGSEA. The CDR3 extends over 11 amino acids. The CDR3 DNA is TGCAGCGCCTCCAGTGGGTACGAGCAGTACTTC. This translates into CSASSGYEQYF.

The V gene is TRBV6-2 or TRBV6-3, the J gene TRBJ1-5; TRBD1 is a possible D gene (6 bases). V was cut by 6 bases and J by 7 bases, with 10 bases left in between. There are 12 residues in the CDR3. Germline V gene sequence: CDR1 MNHEY, CDR2 SVGEGT. The CDR3 coding sequence is TGTGCCAGCAGCAACAGGGACCAGCCCCAGCATTTT. Protein product: CASSNRDQPQHF.

This clone has a single count. The chain combines TRBV14 with TRBJ2-1; the match to TRBD2 covers 11 bases. From germline, CDR1 is SGHDN and CDR2 FVKESK. V lost 6 bases, J lost 9 bases, and 4 bases stayed unmatched. The CDR3 covers 13 residues. This CDR3 reads CASSGTSGGEQFF. The CDR3 nucleotides are TGTGCCAGCAGTGGGACTAGCGGAGGTGAGCAGTTCTTC.

The chain links TRBV5-6 to TRBJ2-5; TRBD1 matches at 8 bases. Trimming at V came to 5 bases and at J to 5 bases, leaving 11 bases not matched to a gene. Germline values: CDR1 SGHDT, CDR2 YYEEEE. This CDR3 has 15 residues. The CDR3 sequence: CASRILDRDLETQYF. The DNA of the CDR3 is TGTGCCAGCAGGATCCTGGACAGGGATCTGGAGACCCAGTACTTC.

The chain couples TRBV7-2 to TRBJ1-3, with 7 bases aligning to TRBD1. The V gene's germline CDR1 is SGHTA and CDR2 FQGNSA. The CDR3 spans 16 residues. The J segment lost 2 bases and the V segment lost 3 bases, leaving 7 bases of the junction unmatched. The CDR3 bases are TGTGCCAGCAGCTTCCAGGGTACAGGGGCTGGAAACACCATATATTTT. It yields the protein CASSFQGTGAGNTIYF.

This sequence joins TRBV10-3 and TRBJ2-5; no clear D. CDR3 length equals 13 residues. Trimming took 2 bases from V and 2 from J, leaving 6 bases between them. CDR1 is ENHRY and CDR2 is SYGVKD in the germline V gene. The CDR3 loop is CAISEGAQETQYF. The CDR3 coding sequence is TGTGCCATCAGTGAGGGAGCGCAAGAGACCCAGTACTTC.

The chain employs TRBV4-1 and TRBJ2-5; D gene unclear. CDR3 length equals 13 residues. Germline V gives CDR1 MGHRA, CDR2 YSYEKL. V was clipped by 1 base and J by 5 bases, with 8 bases between them. The CDR3 region is CASSQARPETQYF. CDR3 in DNA: TGCGCCAGCAGCCAAGCCCGACCGGAGACCCAGTACTTC.

V gene TRBV9 combines with J gene TRBJ2-1; D assignment may be TRBD1 or TRBD2 (5 bases each). There are 15 residues in the CDR3. Trimming took 3 bases from V and 6 from J, leaving 16 bases between them. Germline lookup yields CDR1 SGDLS and CDR2 YYNGEE. The CDR3 DNA reads as TGTGCCAGCAGCGACGGGACCCTTTTGACCAATGAGCAGTTCTTC. Encoded protein: CASSDGTLLTNEQFF. The full variable domain, its missing parts supplied by reference TRBV9 and TRBJ2-1, is DSGVTQTPKHLITATGQRVTLRCSPRSGDLSVYWYQQSLDQGLQFLIQYYNGEERAKGNILERFSAQQFPDLHSELNLSSLELGDSALYFCASSDGTLLTNEQFFGPGTRLTVL.

V and J are TRBV7-9 and TRBJ1-1; no clear D gene. CDR1 is SEHNR, CDR2 FQNEAQ, per germline (reference sequence). V shed 5 bases and J shed 3 bases, with 7 bases lying between them. The CDR3 length is 12 residues. Here the CDR3 reads CASSVQDTEAFF. CDR3 DNA: TGTGCCAGCAGCGTCCAGGACACTGAAGCTTTCTTT.

DNA for the CDR3: TGTGCCAGCAGTGAACGGGGCAGCTATGGCTACACCTTC. Encoded protein: CASSERGSYGYTF. V and J are TRBV2 and TRBJ1-2; perhaps TRBD1 as D (5 bases). This CDR3 is built from 13 residues. In germline, CDR1 is SNHLY, CDR2 FYNNEI. Trimming took off 2 bases at V and 4 bases at J, with 8 bases between the two ends.

This clone has just a few counts. The V gene is TRBV27, the J gene TRBJ2-7; 9 bases agree with TRBD2. Germline-derived CDR1 and CDR2 are MNHEY and SMNVEV (reference sequence). V dropped 4 bases and J dropped 2; count of bases not matched to a gene: 6. The CDR3 length is 15 residues. The CDR3 region has the DNA TGTGCCAGCAGTTCGGATCTAGCGGGGACCTACGAGCAGTACTTC. It is translated as CASSSDLAGTYEQYF.